The T cell receptor (beta chain) under discussion was sequenced for a study of T cell changes during pregnancy in multiple sclerosis. Generated by immunoSEQ multiplex PCR, the TCRdb table keeps only in-frame clones and is missing some. Among about 76,000 clones, around 93% were seen once, and the ten largest hold around 2.3%. The germline CDR1 and CDR2 sequences are SGHTA and FQGNSA. The CDR3 contains 12 residues. V lost 1 base and J 12 bases, leaving 12 bases between the germline ends. J is TRBJ1-2 and V is TRBV7-2; D ambiguous. The sample here was peripheral blood, taken in the second trimester of pregnancy. The TCR sequence derives from a female donor with multiple sclerosis, enrolled in a pregnancy study. CDR3 loop: CASSLGYGLNTF. DNA for the CDR3: TGTGCCAGCAGCTTAGGATATGGACTGAACACCTTC.